This record concerns one T cell receptor (beta chain) sequence. This sample is drawn from a study of cytomegalovirus exposure and HLA in healthy donors. Amplification used 60 Vbeta primers and 13 Jbeta primers. Clones were sequenced by immunoSEQ multiplex PCR, and TCRdb holds only the in-frame ones, with some missing. The table shows roughly 100,000 clones, with about 83% occurring only once. The ends were cut back, 5 bases at V and 3 bases at J, with 13 bases in the middle. The CDR3 has 14 residues. Germline V gene lookup returns CDR1 PRHDT and CDR2 FYEKMQ (reference sequence). V is TRBV13 and J is TRBJ1-2; D is perhaps TRBD1 (5 bases). The clonotype originates from a young woman in good health and CMV-seropositive. The sequencing sample was made of PBMCs. The CDR3, as DNA: TGTGCCAGCAGCAGCGGGACTCTCGACTATGGCTACACCTTC. Encoded protein: CASSSGTLDYGYTF.